Presented here are 23 T cell receptor beta chains from one specimen sequenced in a study of beta chain features in type 1 diabetes. Findings and limits, study-wide: Moderate yet significant TCRB CDR3 shortening was seen in Type 1 diabetes patients in all four CD4+ subsets.

All of the isolated RNA was reverse transcribed, so expressed TCRB transcripts were sequenced. Measured with immunoSEQ multiplex PCR; TCRdb has only the in-frame clones, and not every one. Found here are 400,000 or so clones, around 13% of them singletons; the top ten hold approximately 0.01%. These receptors are not linked to any known antigen. The sample taken for sequencing was naive CD4+ T cells from blood. The receptors here all came from a woman aged 18-29 years with type 1 diabetes.

This clone was observed a few times. J is TRBJ2-3 and V is TRBV19; D is unresolved. The germline V gene encodes CDR1 LNHDA and CDR2 SQIVND (reference sequence). The length of the CDR3 is 13 residues. The germline V and J ends were trimmed by 6 bases and 4 bases, with 11 bases remaining between them. Here the CDR3 DNA reads TGTGCCAGTAGGACTGGAAAAGCAGATACGCAGTATTTT. Its translation: CASRTGKADTQYF. Full variable domain (rest looked up from reference TRBV19 and TRBJ2-3): DGGITQSPKYLFRKEGQNVTLSCEQNLNHDAMYWYRQDPGQGLRLIYYSQIVNDFQKGDIAEGYSVSREKKESFPLTVTSAQKNPTAFYLCASRTGKADTQYFGPGTRLTVL.

This clone has only a few counts. This chain links TRBV5-6 with TRBJ2-1; 7 positions match TRBD1. This CDR3 comprises 14 residues. Germline V gives CDR1 SGHDT, CDR2 YYEEEE. J was trimmed by 4 bases and V by 4 bases; bases with no gene match: 5. DNA for the CDR3: TGTGCCAGCAGCGTCGGGACAGCTTACAATGAGCAGTTCTTC. It translates to CASSVGTAYNEQFF.

This clone was counted a few times. The chain links TRBV15 to TRBJ2-7; perhaps TRBD1 as D (6 bases). The V gene lost 0 bases and the J gene lost 4 bases, with 19 bases spanning the gap. This CDR3 contains 17 residues. Germline V gives CDR1 LNHNV, CDR2 YYDKDF (reference sequence). DNA for the CDR3: TGTGCCACCAGCAGAGATGGAGGAGTCAGGGGTCGGTACGAGCAGTACTTC. Translated: CATSRDGGVRGRYEQYF.

In its sample, this clone was seen a few times. J is TRBJ2-2 and V is TRBV12-5; D remains unclear. The CDR3 consists of 11 residues. Germline lookup yields CDR1 LGHNT and CDR2 FRNRAP. Trimming removed 7 bases at V and 4 bases at J, with 4 bases between. CDR3 bases: TGTGCTAGTGCGCGCACCGGGGAGCTGTTTTTT. Translating it yields CASARTGELFF. The full variable domain, completed using reference TRBV12-5 and TRBJ2-2, is DARVTQTPRHKVTEMGQEVTMRCQPILGHNTVFWYRQTMMQGLELLAYFRNRAPLDDSGMPKDRFSAEMPDATLATLKIQPSEPRDSAVYFCASARTGELFFGEGSRLTVL.

This chain uses TRBV7-9 with TRBJ1-6; D is perhaps TRBD1 (5 bases). The CDR3 covers 17 residues. With 1 base removed from V and 7 bases from J, the gap between germline ends came to 17 bases. Germline-derived CDR1 and CDR2 are SEHNR and FQNEAQ (reference sequence). The CDR3 DNA is TGTGCCAGCAGCTTAGGCCAGCACGACAGCACCAATTCACCCCTCCACTTT. Translation gives CASSLGQHDSTNSPLHF.

V usage is TRBV11-2 and J usage is TRBJ2-3; a weak D match, TRBD1 (5 bases). Trimming stripped 5 bases from V and 9 bases from J, with 18 bases between. Germline CDR1 SGHAT, CDR2 FQNNGV. This CDR3 has 14 amino acids. The chain's CDR3 is CASSPISGKGTQYF. The CDR3 bases are TGTGCCAGCAGCCCAATTTCAGGGAAGGGAACGCAGTATTTT. Drawing the rest from reference TRBV11-2 and TRBJ2-3, the complete variable domain is EAGVAQSPRYKIIEKRQSVAFWCNPISGHATLYWYQQILGQGPKLLIQFQNNGVVDDSQLPKDRFSAERLKGVDSTLKIQPAKLEDSAVYLCASSPISGKGTQYFGPGTRLTVL.

The V call is TRBV10-3, the J call TRBJ1-1, with TRBD1 as a possible D gene (5 bases). In germline, CDR1 is ENHRY, CDR2 SYGVKD. The V end lost 1 base, the J end lost 1 base, and 7 bases lay between the germline ends. The CDR3 extends over 14 amino acids. This CDR3 reads CAISEWGENTEAFF. Written as DNA, the CDR3 is TGTGCCATCAGTGAGTGGGGGGAGAACACTGAAGCTTTCTTT.

This clone was seen a few times. This chain connects TRBV11-3 to TRBJ2-5; TRBD1 agrees at 8 bases. V shed 5 bases and J 2 bases; nucleotides not matched to a gene: 7. CDR1 and CDR2 (germline): SGHNT, YENEEA. CDR3 length: 15 amino acids. The CDR3 protein is CASSTPGQVQETQYF. In nucleotides, the CDR3 is TGTGCCAGCAGCACCCCGGGACAGGTACAAGAGACCCAGTACTTC.

This clone has only a few counts. The chain links TRBV5-6 to TRBJ1-5, with D unclear. Trimming shortened V by 0 bases and J by 7 bases, and 8 bases separated the two germline ends. The CDR3 length is 13 residues. Germline CDR1 is SGHDT and CDR2 is YYEEEE. The CDR3 DNA follows: TGTGCCAGCAGCTTGGGCACTGTGCAGCCCCAGCATTTT. Its translation: CASSLGTVQPQHF.

This chain uses TRBV30 with TRBJ2-7; 8 bases agree with TRBD1. In germline, CDR1 is GTSNPN, CDR2 SVGIG (reference sequence). V gave up 1 base and J gave up 5 bases; unmatched junction bases: 1. The CDR3 has 12 amino acids. CDR3 sequence (DNA): TGTGCCTGGAGTGGGACAGGGAACGAGCAGTACTTC. Its translation: CAWSGTGNEQYF.

This clone was observed a few times. The chain employs TRBV4-1 and TRBJ2-5; D remains ambiguous. The V end was cut by 4 bases, the J end by 4 bases, with 10 bases between. The length of the CDR3 is 13 residues. CDR1 is MGHRA, CDR2 YSYEKL, per germline. In DNA, the CDR3 is TGCGCCAGCAGCCCCGTCGGAGCAGAGACCCAGTACTTC. This encodes CASSPVGAETQYF.

This clone was detected only a few times. The gene calls are TRBV29-1 and TRBJ1-3, with no clear D. CDR3 length: 11 amino acids. The germline V and J ends were trimmed by 6 bases and 3 bases, with 6 bases remaining between them. Germline lookup yields CDR1 SQVTM and CDR2 ANQGSEA. CDR3 residues: CSVRFGNTIYF. The CDR3, as DNA: TGCAGCGTACGGTTTGGAAACACCATATATTTT.

This clone was seen only a few times. J is TRBJ1-1 and V is TRBV28; D remains unclear. The length of the CDR3 is 11 residues. CDR1 and CDR2 (germline): MDHEN, SYDVKM. Trimming shortened V by 4 bases and J by 4 bases, and 4 bases separated the two germline ends. CDR3 sequence: CASSSGTEAFF. The CDR3 DNA reads TGTGCCAGCAGTTCGGGCACTGAAGCTTTCTTT.

This clone was picked up a small number of times. The chain is built from TRBV5-6 and TRBJ2-3, with D unresolved. The germline V gene has CDR1 SGHDT and CDR2 YYEEEE. The V end lost 4 bases, the J end lost 2 bases, and 8 bases lay between the germline ends. The CDR3 consists of 13 residues. The CDR3 here is CASSPTFTDTQYF. The CDR3 DNA reads TGTGCCAGCAGCCCCACATTCACAGATACGCAGTATTTT.

This chain joins TRBV5-1 and TRBJ1-1; D is perhaps TRBD1 (6 bases). The germline V gene encodes CDR1 SGHRS and CDR2 YFSETQ. Trimming shortened V by 4 bases and J by 2 bases, and 18 bases separated the two germline ends. This CDR3 contains 16 residues. The DNA for the CDR3 is TGCGCCAGCAGCCTAGGGACAATACGGGGCAACACTGAAGCTTTCTTT. The encoded protein is CASSLGTIRGNTEAFF.

This clone was detected only a few times. The chain's CDR3 is CASIFLSTGDDEQFF. CDR3 nucleotide sequence: TGTGCCAGCATCTTCCTGAGTACAGGGGACGATGAGCAGTTCTTC. The J gene is TRBJ2-1, the V gene TRBV7-9, with TRBD1 matching over 7 bases. V lost 7 bases, J lost 8 bases, and 14 bases stayed unmatched. CDR1 and CDR2 (germline): SEHNR, FQNEAQ (reference sequence). The length of the CDR3 is 15 residues.

This clone has only one observation. J is TRBJ2-3 and V is TRBV18; D remains unclear. The CDR3 has 14 residues. CDR1 and CDR2 (germline): KGHSH, LQKENI. Trimming pared 6 bases from V and 1 base from J, leaving 11 bases between. The CDR3 coding sequence is TGTGCCAGCTCCCCGCCCGCGGGCACAGATACGCAGTATTTT. It encodes CASSPPAGTDTQYF.

There are a few counts of this clone. This rearrangement joins TRBV30 to TRBJ2-7; 8 nucleotides line up with TRBD1. The length of the CDR3 is 13 residues. With 4 bases clipped from V and 3 bases from J, the junction kept 5 bases outside the gene matches. In germline, CDR1 is GTSNPN, CDR2 SVGIG (reference sequence). The CDR3 DNA reads TGTGCCTGGAATCAGGGGGCCCTCTACGAGCAGTACTTC. Translated, it gives CAWNQGALYEQYF.

The rearrangement joins TRBV9 to TRBJ2-2, with TRBD1 matching 9 bases. Germline trimming cut 4 bases from V and 7 bases from J; bases unmatched to any gene: 8. This CDR3 comprises 15 residues. Germline values: CDR1 SGDLS, CDR2 YYNGEE. CDR3 bases: TGTGCCAGCAGCACCCGACAGGGGGTTAGCGGGGAGCTGTTTTTT. Translated, it gives CASSTRQGVSGELFF.

V and J are TRBV5-1 and TRBJ2-7; no clear D gene. The CDR3 consists of 12 residues. The V end lost 2 bases, the J end lost 4 bases, and 7 bases lay between the germline ends. The germline V gene has CDR1 SGHRS and CDR2 YFSETQ. Here the CDR3 reads CASSFNQYEQYF. CDR3 bases: TGCGCCAGCAGCTTTAACCAGTACGAGCAGTACTTC.

This clone turned up a few times. V usage is TRBV7-3 and J usage is TRBJ2-1; D ambiguous. V was cut by 3 bases and J by 7 bases, with 10 bases left in between. The CDR3 is 13 residues long. CDR1 and CDR2 (germline): SGHTA, FQGTGA. CDR3: CASSFSFGNEQFF. CDR3 bases: TGTGCCAGCAGCTTCAGTTTTGGTAATGAGCAGTTCTTC. Drawing the rest from reference TRBV7-3 and TRBJ2-1, the complete variable domain is GAGVSQTPSNKVTEKGKYVELRCDPISGHTALYWYRQSLGQGPEFLIYFQGTGAADDSGLPNDRFFAVRPEGSVSTLKIQRTERGDSAVYLCASSFSFGNEQFFGPGTRLTVL.

The rearrangement joins TRBV27 to TRBJ1-2, with 7 bases aligning to TRBD1. The CDR3 is 14 amino acids. V lost 5 bases and J lost 8; bases outside the gene matches: 11. Germline assignment: CDR1 MNHEY and CDR2 SMNVEV (reference sequence). The DNA of the CDR3 is TGTGCCAGCAGTGGTAGGACAGGTACCTCGGGCTACACCTTC. Translation: CASSGRTGTSGYTF.

Here the CDR3 DNA reads TGTGCCATCAGGCCTGGACAGGGGGTCGAGACCCAGTACTTC. Encoded protein: CAIRPGQGVETQYF. The chain links TRBV10-3 to TRBJ2-5, with 10 bases aligning to TRBD1. Germline CDR1 reads ENHRY; CDR2 reads SYGVKD. This CDR3 region has 14 residues. Trimming at V came to 6 bases and at J to 5 bases, leaving 6 bases not matched to a gene.